This T cell receptor beta chain was sequenced for a study of T cell changes during pregnancy in multiple sclerosis. CDR1 is SGHNT and CDR2 is YENEEA in the germline V gene. V lost 2 bases, J lost 8 bases, and 12 bases lay in between. The CDR3 has 13 residues. Only in-frame clones appear in the TCRdb table, and some are missing; sequencing was by immunoSEQ multiplex PCR. The sample contains 25,000 to 35,000 clones, more than 75% of which appear only once. The sequencing here drew on CD8+ T cells from peripheral blood mononuclear cells, taken after pregnancy. This clonotype originated in a female donor with multiple sclerosis, enrolled in a pregnancy study. The chain combines TRBV11-3 with TRBJ1-2; D ambiguous. The CDR3 bases are TGTGCCAGCAGCTTAAAGCGGGCGGAGGGCTACACCTTC. Protein product: CASSLKRAEGYTF.